Ten or more counts support the clone carrying this T cell receptor beta chain. Its specificity is unknown. This sample is part of a study of read filtering for tumor transcriptome and immune sequencing. The library was built from about 400 ng RNA with molecular barcoded adaptors for alpha/delta and beta/gamma chains. TCRdb used MiXCR to reprocess the reads, holding one entry per CDR3 protein. The sample lists 60,000 to 80,000 distinct CDR3 sequences; around 13% were seen once. Bone marrow was sampled from every patient at the time of active disease. Regarding the study as a whole: The CD138-negative fraction was mixed bone marrow immune cells, not pure T cells.

This receptor was identified in a donor over 35 with multiple myeloma. The sequenced material came from a population of CD138-negative cells sorted from bone marrow.

This chain's CDR3 is CASSLRGGAGAQDTQYF. CDR3 DNA sequence: TGTGCCAGCAGCTTACGGGGGGGCGCGGGAGCGCAAGATACGCAGTATTTT. The rearrangement uses TRBV7-3 and TRBJ2-3; 8 positions match TRBD2. V lost 2 bases and J lost 5; bases outside the gene matches: 12. Germline V gene sequence: CDR1 SGHTA, CDR2 FQGTGA. This CDR3 is 17 amino acids long.